Below are 21 T cell receptor beta chains sequenced from a single sample in a study of blood T cell repertoires in COVID-19. Profiling relied on immunoSEQ multiplex PCR, and the TCRdb table lists in-frame clones only, not all of them. The table has some 120,000 clones, around four fifths seen once. The specimen was PBMCs or T cells enriched from blood (not recorded which). The receptor set was obtained from a man between 25 and 39 years old who had recovered from COVID-19.

This clone was found a few times. The chain combines TRBV7-9 with TRBJ2-7; possibly TRBD1 for D (5 bases). From germline, CDR1 is SEHNR and CDR2 FQNEAQ (reference sequence). This CDR3 is built from 15 residues. The V end lost 4 bases, the J end lost 1 base, and 14 bases lay between the germline ends. The DNA for the CDR3 is TGTGCCAGCAGCTCGGCAGGGTGGGATTCCTACGAGCAGTACGTC. Encoded protein: CASSSAGWDSYEQYV.

V gene TRBV6-2 or TRBV6-3 combines with J gene TRBJ1-6; 8 nucleotides line up with TRBD1. Germline-derived CDR1 and CDR2 are MNHEY and SVGEGT. The CDR3 loop spans 16 amino acids. The V segment lost 6 bases and the J segment 6 bases; nucleotides outside the gene matches: 10. The CDR3 region is CASSRVDRGANSPLHF. CDR3 nucleotide sequence: TGTGCCAGCAGCCGAGTAGACAGGGGAGCTAATTCACCCCTCCACTTT.

The chain has TRBV5-5 and TRBJ2-2; possibly TRBD1 for D (6 bases). Germline V gene lookup returns CDR1 SGHKS and CDR2 YYEKEE (reference sequence). V lost 3 bases and J lost 6, with 15 bases in between. The CDR3 covers 15 residues. The DNA of the CDR3 is TGTGCCAGCAGCTCTACCCCACAGGGAGCCGGGGAGCTGTTTTTT. Translation gives CASSSTPQGAGELFF.

The V and J genes are TRBV19 and TRBJ2-5, with a possible D match to TRBD1 (5 bases). Trimming stripped 6 bases from V and 4 bases from J, with 12 bases between. Germline V gene lookup returns CDR1 LNHDA and CDR2 SQIVND (reference sequence). This CDR3 spans 13 amino acids. DNA of the CDR3: TGTGCCAGTAGGATAACAGGTAGAGAGACCCAGTACTTC. It specifies CASRITGRETQYF.

The V and J genes are TRBV19 and TRBJ2-7; 10 nucleotides agree with TRBD2. Looked up from germline, CDR1 is LNHDA and CDR2 is SQIVND (reference sequence). The CDR3 loop spans 14 amino acids. V lost 5 bases, J lost 0 bases, and 1 base stayed unmatched. The CDR3 sequence: CASSPSGSSYEQYF. In nucleotides, the CDR3 is TGTGCCAGTAGTCCTAGCGGGAGCTCCTACGAGCAGTACTTC.

This clone was counted once. The chain joins TRBV6-1 to TRBJ1-5, with D maybe TRBD1 (5 bases). The CDR3 totals 14 residues. The germline gives CDR1 MNHNS, CDR2 SASEGT. Trimming left V 2 bases short and J 7 bases short, with 12 bases between. The DNA of the CDR3 is TGTGCCAGCAGTGAATATGGGGCGGGGCAGCCCCAGCATTTT. Its protein product is CASSEYGAGQPQHF.

The V and J genes are TRBV5-4 and TRBJ1-1; D is uncertain. V was clipped by 0 bases and J by 3 bases, with 9 bases between them. The CDR3 runs to 14 residues. Per germline, CDR1 SGHNT and CDR2 YYREEE (reference sequence). As DNA, the CDR3 is TGTGCCAGCAGCTTGGTTCGTTCGGACACTGAAGCTTTCTTT. Its protein product is CASSLVRSDTEAFF.

The genes are TRBV5-6 and TRBJ1-3; no definite D call. This CDR3 has 13 residues. Germline CDR1 reads SGHDT; CDR2 reads YYEEEE. Trimming removed 2 bases at V and 0 bases at J, with 3 bases between. The CDR3 protein is CASSFSSGNTIYF. The DNA for the CDR3 is TGTGCCAGCAGCTTCTCCTCTGGAAACACCATATATTTT. The full variable domain, in which reference TRBV5-6 and TRBJ1-3 provide the parts outside the CDR3, is DAGVTQSPTHLIKTRGQQVTLRCSPKSGHDTVSWYQQALGQGPQFIFQYYEEEERQRGNFPDRFSGHQFPNYSSELNVNALLLGDSALYLCASSFSSGNTIYFGEGSWLTVV.

This chain uses TRBV2 with TRBJ1-6; the D gene is possibly TRBD1 (5 bases). In germline, CDR1 is SNHLY, CDR2 FYNNEI. The CDR3 contains 14 residues. V was trimmed by 6 bases and J by 7 bases, leaving 13 bases between them. In DNA, the CDR3 is TGTGCCAGCAGCCTCACAGGCTCCAATTCACCCCTCCACTTT. Protein sequence: CASSLTGSNSPLHF. Full variable domain (outside the CDR3, taken from reference TRBV2 and TRBJ1-6): EPEVTQTPSHQVTQMGQEVILRCVPISNHLYFYWYRQILGQKVEFLVSFYNNEISEKSEIFDDQFSVERPDGSNFTLKIRSTKLEDSAMYFCASSLTGSNSPLHFGNGTRLTVT.

J is TRBJ1-1 and V is TRBV11-3, with D possibly matching TRBD1 (5 bases). The CDR3 spans 13 residues. Trimming removed 2 bases at V and 1 base at J, with 5 bases between. Germline CDR1 reads SGHNT; CDR2 reads YENEEA. The CDR3 reads CASSLTGNTEAFF. The CDR3 DNA is TGTGCCAGCAGCTTAACAGGGAACACTGAAGCTTTCTTT.

The J gene is TRBJ1-6, the V gene TRBV3-1 (or the pseudogene TRBV3-2); D is possibly TRBD1 (6 bases). Germline V CDR1 and CDR2: LGHDT, YNNKEL (reference sequence). The CDR3 extends over 15 amino acids. Trimming pared 1 base from V and 6 bases from J, leaving 10 bases between. Here the CDR3 reads CASSQGSRGNSPLHF. DNA of the CDR3: TGTGCCAGCAGCCAAGGTTCCAGGGGTAATTCACCCCTCCACTTT.

This chain joins TRBV29-1 and TRBJ1-3; no firm D call. The germline gives CDR1 SQVTM, CDR2 ANQGSEA. The length of the CDR3 is 13 residues. V shed 7 bases and J shed 0 bases, with 10 bases lying between them. The CDR3, as DNA: TGCAGCGGGCAGGCGCACTCTGGAAACACCATATATTTT. The encoded protein is CSGQAHSGNTIYF.

As concerns this clone: The junction shows a germline mismatch at one end, possibly a read error. The rearrangement joins TRBV3-1 (or the pseudogene TRBV3-2) to TRBJ2-5; 12 bases align to TRBD2. The V gene's germline CDR1 is LGHDT and CDR2 YNNKEL (reference sequence). This CDR3 has 14 amino acids. In DNA form, the CDR3 reads TGTGCCACCAGACTAGCGGGAGACCACGAGACCCAGTACTTC. Translated, it gives CATRLAGDHETQYF.

This clone was seen only a few times. The V call is TRBV6-6, the J call TRBJ2-5, with D tentatively TRBD2 (6 bases). Germline loops: CDR1 MNHNY, CDR2 SVGAGI (reference sequence). V was shortened by 7 bases and J by 2 bases, with 17 bases between the two germline ends. This CDR3 spans 15 amino acids. This CDR3 reads CASNRPAGGQETQYF. The DNA for the CDR3 is TGTGCCAGCAACCGCCCGGCAGGAGGGCAAGAGACCCAGTACTTC.

This chain uses TRBV6-5 with TRBJ2-7; D call uncertain. This CDR3 spans 12 amino acids. V gave up 5 bases and J gave up 4 bases, with 9 bases separating them. The V gene's germline CDR1 is MNHEY and CDR2 SVGAGI. CDR3 amino acids: CASSQRGYEQYF. CDR3 coding DNA: TGTGCCAGCAGTCAACGAGGATACGAGCAGTACTTC.

This clone was counted only a few times. V usage is TRBV29-1 and J usage is TRBJ2-3; TRBD2 aligns across 7 bases. The ends lost 5 bases at V and 0 bases at J; junction bases unmatched: 11. Germline CDR1 and CDR2: SQVTM and ANQGSEA. The CDR3 length is 16 residues. The CDR3 loop is CSVSLLASGSTDTQYF. The CDR3 DNA follows: TGCAGCGTTAGCCTTTTGGCTAGCGGCAGCACAGATACGCAGTATTTT.

V is TRBV29-1 and J is TRBJ2-7; 9 bases agree with TRBD1. V was pared by 1 base and J by 4 bases, with 2 bases of the junction left unmatched. Germline V lookup: CDR1 SQVTM, CDR2 ANQGSEA. The CDR3 totals 13 residues. In DNA form, the CDR3 reads TGCAGCGTTGAAGTGGACAGGGGTTACGAGCAGTACTTC. It encodes CSVEVDRGYEQYF.

V is TRBV19 and J is TRBJ1-1, with 7 bases aligning to TRBD1. V shed 3 bases and J 2 bases; nucleotides not matched to a gene: 9. This CDR3 has 16 residues. Germline V gene sequence: CDR1 LNHDA, CDR2 SQIVND (reference sequence). This CDR3 is CASSMSDRTRNTEAFF. The CDR3 region has the DNA TGTGCCAGTAGTATGTCGGACAGGACAAGAAACACTGAAGCTTTCTTT.

This sequence joins TRBV6-6 and TRBJ2-2; D possibly corresponds to TRBD1 (5 bases). V was clipped by 8 bases and J by 4 bases, with 14 bases between them. The germline V gene encodes CDR1 MNHNY and CDR2 SVGAGI (reference sequence). The CDR3 has 14 residues. CDR3 sequence reads: CASQGGPSTGELFF. CDR3 coding DNA: TGTGCCAGCCAGGGTGGTCCGAGCACCGGGGAGCTGTTTTTT.

The V call is TRBV4-1, the J call TRBJ2-3; D unresolved. The CDR3 totals 18 residues. From germline, CDR1 is MGHRA and CDR2 YSYEKL. The germline V and J ends were trimmed by 1 base and 5 bases, with 22 bases remaining between them. The CDR3 DNA is TGCGCCAGCAGCCAAGTCCCACCCGAGGTCGACTGGCGAGATACGCAGTATTTT. Translated: CASSQVPPEVDWRDTQYF.

The chain recombines TRBV9 with TRBJ1-2; TRBD1 matches 9 bases. The CDR3 spans 14 residues. In germline, CDR1 is SGDLS, CDR2 YYNGEE. Trimming removed 4 bases from V and 6 bases from J; junction bases left unmatched: 7. CDR3 amino acids: CASSLTGGGDGYTF. The DNA of the CDR3 is TGTGCCAGCAGCCTTACAGGGGGCGGTGATGGCTACACCTTC.